This record looks at one TCR beta chain sequence and its context. The antigen is unknown. Separate from the 666-subject first cohort, the roughly 120-subject validation cohort was the one that the donors belonged to. The sample comes from a study of cytomegalovirus exposure and HLA in healthy donors. The overall study: In a later analysis, it was reported that the roughly 120 validation repertoires had been produced on the same platform as the 666 repertoires belonging to the first cohort. General study results and limits: In vitro testing confirmed three CMV-associated chains as specific for CMV antigens.

Method: immunoSEQ multiplex PCR; TCRdb's copy keeps in-frame clones and lacks some. The sample yields under 250,000 clones, just over 90% seen once. With V trimmed by 1 base and J by 5 bases, 5 bases remained unmatched. The CDR3 is made up of 14 amino acids. Germline V CDR1 and CDR2: SGHKS, YYEKEE (reference sequence). The chain carries TRBV5-5 and TRBJ2-7; 8 nucleotides line up with TRBD1. The sample comprised PBMCs. This receptor was taken from a woman aged 18-35 years in good health and CMV-seronegative. The CDR3 loop is CASSLPDRGDEQYF. In DNA, the CDR3 is TGTGCCAGCAGCTTGCCCGACAGGGGCGACGAGCAGTACTTC.